Below, 25 T cell receptor beta chains from the same sample are listed, as sequenced in a study of identical twins. From the 5' RACE reads, TCRdb called clonotypes with MiXCR, one entry per CDR3 protein. Of roughly 250,000 distinct CDR3 sequences listed, 6% to 8.5% were seen once; the top ten hold 5% to 6%. The same specimen was also included in a second study, on yellow fever vaccine responses in identical twins.

The sequencing input was CD8+ T cells sorted from blood. The source is a woman between 18 and 30 years old in good health.

This clonotype turned up a few times. V is TRBV20-1 and J is TRBJ1-1; TRBD1 might be the D (5 bases). The V gene lost 6 bases and the J gene lost 0 bases, with 8 bases spanning the gap. CDR1 is DFQATT, CDR2 SNEGSKA, per germline (reference sequence). The CDR3 has 12 amino acids. The CDR3, as DNA: TGCAGTGCCCGAGGGGTGAACACTGAAGCTTTCTTT. It translates to CSARGVNTEAFF.

This clonotype was recorded many times. The chain is built from TRBV13 and TRBJ2-5; tentatively, D is TRBD1 or TRBD2 (5 bases each). The CDR3 totals 13 residues. From germline, CDR1 is PRHDT and CDR2 FYEKMQ (reference sequence). V lost 3 bases to trimming and J lost 5 bases, with 10 bases between them. The CDR3 protein is CASSFPGTETQYF. The CDR3 DNA is TGTGCCAGCAGCTTCCCAGGGACGGAGACCCAGTACTTC.

The V and J genes are TRBV6-1 and TRBJ2-7; D ambiguous. V was cut by 5 bases and J by 7 bases, with 21 bases left in between. CDR1 is MNHNS and CDR2 is SASEGT in the germline V gene. This CDR3 spans 15 amino acids. CDR3: CASSPQSYLPLEQYF. As DNA, the CDR3 is TGTGCCAGCAGTCCGCAAAGCTACCTCCCCTTAGAGCAGTACTTC.

The chain recombines TRBV9 with TRBJ2-1; 7 positions match TRBD1. V was clipped by 0 bases and J by 7 bases; unmatched bases: 4. CDR1 is SGDLS, CDR2 YYNGEE, per germline. The length of the CDR3 is 14 residues. The CDR3 nucleotides read TGTGCCAGCAGCGTAGAAAGGGGGCGAAATGAGCAGTTCTTC. This codes for CASSVERGRNEQFF.

This clonotype has only a few counts. The chain employs TRBV6-2 or TRBV6-3 and TRBJ2-3, with D unclear. The germline gives CDR1 MNHEY, CDR2 SVGEGT. V shed 5 bases and J shed 4 bases, with 7 bases lying between them. The CDR3 contains 12 residues. The chain's CDR3 is CASSPDSDTQYF. Here the CDR3 DNA reads TGTGCCAGCAGTCCCGATTCAGATACGCAGTATTTT.

This clonotype has ten or more counts. V usage is TRBV9 and J usage is TRBJ2-5; D not certain. Per the germline V gene, CDR1 is SGDLS and CDR2 is YYNGEE. The ends were cut back, 3 bases at V and 5 bases at J, with 20 bases in the middle. The CDR3 has 16 residues. The DNA of the CDR3 is TGTGCCAGCAGCGAGATGTCCTTGGGTACTAAGGAGACCCAGTACTTC. It yields the protein CASSEMSLGTKETQYF.

This chain connects TRBV12-3 or TRBV12-4 to TRBJ2-5; 12 bases are shared with TRBD2. This CDR3 is built from 15 residues. The trim removed 6 bases at V and 2 bases at J, leaving 4 bases unmatched. CDR3 bases: TGTGCCAGCAGCAAACTAGCGGGGGGTCAAGAGACCCAGTACTTC. It specifies CASSKLAGGQETQYF.

The chain carries TRBV15 and TRBJ2-5, with 7 nucleotides matching TRBD2. Germline CDR1 and CDR2: LNHNV and YYDKDF (reference sequence). V trimming: 6 bases; J trimming: 1 base; junction bases outside the gene matches: 8. This CDR3 contains 15 residues. CDR3 region: CATRRGEGLQETQYF. The CDR3 bases are TGTGCCACCAGACGGGGGGAGGGACTCCAAGAGACCCAGTACTTC.

In its sample, this clonotype was seen many times. The chain carries TRBV29-1 and TRBJ2-1; D uncertain. V shed 5 bases and J shed 0 bases, with 8 bases lying between them. The CDR3 runs 13 residues. Germline CDR1 reads SQVTM; CDR2 reads ANQGSEA. This chain's CDR3 is CSVHLSSYNEQFF. Here the CDR3 DNA reads TGCAGCGTTCACCTAAGCTCCTACAATGAGCAGTTCTTC.

CDR3 coding DNA: TGTGCCAGCAGCTCAAGACTAGCGGGAGGGCTGGATACGCAGTATTTT. This encodes CASSSRLAGGLDTQYF. The rearrangement links TRBV7-9 to TRBJ2-3; TRBD2 aligns across 14 bases. The V and J ends lost 4 bases and 6 bases, in that order; junction bases with no gene match: 6. Germline V gene data show CDR1 as SEHNR and CDR2 as FQNEAQ (reference sequence). This CDR3 is built from 16 residues.

This clonotype has only a few counts. The chain links TRBV3-1 to TRBJ2-7, with 10 bases aligning to TRBD1. The CDR3 has 14 residues. Germline CDR1 is LGHDT and CDR2 is YNNKEL (reference sequence). V trimming: 8 bases; J trimming: 0 bases; junction bases outside the gene matches: 4. The CDR3 sequence: CASATGGISYEQYF. CDR3 bases: TGTGCCAGCGCGACAGGGGGCATCTCCTACGAGCAGTACTTC.

The chain joins TRBV5-1 to TRBJ2-7; D might be TRBD2 (5 bases). CDR3 size: 15 residues. Germline V gives CDR1 SGHRS, CDR2 YFSETQ. The ends were cut back, 2 bases at V and 1 base at J, with 13 bases in the middle. Written as DNA, the CDR3 is TGCGCCAGCAGCTTCGGACCCGAGGGTTCCTACGAGCAGTACGTC. Its translation: CASSFGPEGSYEQYV.

V gene TRBV6-5 combines with J gene TRBJ2-2; no reliable D call. Trimming removed 0 bases from V and 6 bases from J, with 5 bases in between. Per germline, CDR1 MNHEY and CDR2 SVGAGI. CDR3 length equals 13 residues. The CDR3 nucleotides are TGTGCCAGCAGTTACTCGGGCTCCGGGGAGCTGTTTTTT. Its translation is CASSYSGSGELFF.

This clonotype was counted ten times or more. This rearrangement joins TRBV4-1 to TRBJ1-3; D is unclear. Looked up from germline, CDR1 is MGHRA and CDR2 is YSYEKL. CDR3 length: 16 amino acids. The V and J ends lost 0 bases and 3 bases respectively, with 12 bases between them. CDR3 sequence reads: CASSQDSGSFGNTIYF. Here the CDR3 DNA reads TGCGCCAGCAGCCAAGACTCGGGCTCATTTGGAAACACCATATATTTT.

This chain connects TRBV19 to TRBJ2-7; 9 bases map to TRBD1. Germline V gives CDR1 LNHDA, CDR2 SQIVND (reference sequence). V lost 7 bases and J lost 5; bases outside the gene matches: 9. The CDR3 sequence is 14 residues long. The CDR3 nucleotides read TGTGCCAGTAACGACCGGGACAGGGTCCACGAGCAGTACTTC. This encodes CASNDRDRVHEQYF.

This clonotype was found a few times. The chain recombines TRBV28 with TRBJ2-7; the match to TRBD1 covers 7 bases. Germline CDR1 reads MDHEN; CDR2 reads SYDVKM. The CDR3 loop spans 15 amino acids. Germline trimming cut 1 base from V and 5 bases from J; bases unmatched to any gene: 8. The CDR3 is CASSLSPGGIDEQYF. In DNA form, the CDR3 reads TGTGCCAGCAGTTTATCTCCAGGGGGTATCGACGAGCAGTACTTC.

The chain employs TRBV24-1 and TRBJ2-5; perhaps TRBD2 as D (5 bases). Deletions cut 4 bases from V and 0 bases from J, with 17 bases between. The CDR3 loop spans 17 amino acids. The germline CDR1 and CDR2 sequences are KGHDR and SFDVKD. The CDR3: CATSDRTQTHNQETQYF. The CDR3 nucleotides read TGTGCCACCAGTGACAGGACTCAAACGCATAACCAAGAGACCCAGTACTTC.

In its sample, this clonotype was seen a few times. J is TRBJ1-1 and V is TRBV7-8, with D unclear. The CDR3 length is 16 residues. CDR1 is SGHVS and CDR2 is FQNEAQ in the germline V gene. Deletions cut 5 bases from V and 5 bases from J, with 21 bases between. The chain's CDR3 is CASSPYAGRKLTEAFF. The CDR3 DNA sequence: TGTGCCAGCAGCCCGTACGCGGGGAGAAAGTTAACTGAAGCTTTCTTT.

This chain's CDR3 is CSVRGGRGTEAFF. CDR3 DNA: TGCAGCGTCCGAGGTGGAAGGGGCACTGAAGCTTTCTTT. The rearrangement joins TRBV29-1 to TRBJ1-1; D may be TRBD1 (5 bases). Germline CDR1 reads SQVTM; CDR2 reads ANQGSEA. The V and J ends lost 6 bases and 4 bases respectively, with 15 bases between them. This CDR3 is built from 13 residues.

The rearrangement joins TRBV2 to TRBJ2-1; D is ambiguous. V lost 8 bases and J 0 bases, leaving 8 bases between the germline ends. The germline CDR1 and CDR2 sequences are SNHLY and FYNNEI. The CDR3 loop spans 13 amino acids. Here the CDR3 reads CASFLSSYNEQFF. In DNA form, the CDR3 reads TGTGCCAGCTTCCTTAGCTCCTACAATGAGCAGTTCTTC.

This clonotype has a count of ten or more. The rearrangement uses TRBV28 and TRBJ2-2; 9 bases fit TRBD1. V was pared by 1 base and J by 7 bases, with 10 bases of the junction left unmatched. The CDR3 has 17 residues. Germline V gene data show CDR1 as MDHEN and CDR2 as SYDVKM. The CDR3 nucleotides are TGTGCCAGCAGTTTATCCACAGGGGGCGTATTTAACGGGGAGCTGTTTTTT. Its translation: CASSLSTGGVFNGELFF.

This clonotype was counted between two and nine times. CDR3 nucleotide sequence: TGTGCCAGCAGTTGGACGGCTGCGGGAGGCACCGGGGAGCTGTTTTTT. Translation: CASSWTAAGGTGELFF. V usage is TRBV5-5 and J usage is TRBJ2-2, with 8 nucleotides matching TRBD2. CDR3 length: 16 amino acids. From germline, CDR1 is SGHKS and CDR2 YYEKEE (reference sequence). The trim removed 5 bases at V and 4 bases at J, leaving 10 bases unmatched.

This clonotype was detected a few times. The CDR3: CASSASTGHTGELFF. CDR3 nucleotide sequence: TGTGCCAGCAGTGCCTCGACAGGGCATACCGGGGAGCTGTTTTTT. This chain uses TRBV28 with TRBJ2-2; 7 bases fit TRBD1. The CDR3 is made up of 15 amino acids. The V and J ends lost 5 bases and 5 bases, in that order; junction bases with no gene match: 8. The germline CDR1 and CDR2 sequences are MDHEN and SYDVKM.

This clonotype came up a few times. The rearrangement links TRBV28 to TRBJ2-7; D not certain. The CDR3 totals 12 residues. Germline lookup yields CDR1 MDHEN and CDR2 SYDVKM. V was cut by 7 bases and J by 0 bases, with 7 bases left in between. CDR3 protein: CASNHNSYEQYF. The CDR3 DNA sequence: TGTGCCAGCAACCACAACTCCTACGAGCAGTACTTC.

This chain uses TRBV20-1 with TRBJ2-3, with 13 nucleotides matching TRBD2. V shed 1 base and J 4 bases; nucleotides not matched to a gene: 2. This CDR3 contains 15 residues. Germline V gene sequence: CDR1 DFQATT, CDR2 SNEGSKA (reference sequence). For the CDR3, the DNA is TGCAGTGCTAGAGGACTAGCGGGAGGTTCAGATACGCAGTATTTT. Its protein product is CSARGLAGGSDTQYF.